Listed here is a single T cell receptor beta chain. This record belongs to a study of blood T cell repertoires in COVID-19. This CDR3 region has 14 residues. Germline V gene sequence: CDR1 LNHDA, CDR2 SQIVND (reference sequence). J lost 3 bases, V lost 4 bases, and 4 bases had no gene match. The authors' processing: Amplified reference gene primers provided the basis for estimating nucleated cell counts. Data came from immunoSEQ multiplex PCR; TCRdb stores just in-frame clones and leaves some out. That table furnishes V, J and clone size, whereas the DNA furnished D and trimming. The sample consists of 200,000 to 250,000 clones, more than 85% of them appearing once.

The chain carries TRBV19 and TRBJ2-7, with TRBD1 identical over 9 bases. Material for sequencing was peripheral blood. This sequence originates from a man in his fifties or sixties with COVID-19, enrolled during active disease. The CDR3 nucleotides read TGTGCCAGTAGTACCTCGACAGGGGGCTACGAGCAGTACTTC. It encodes CASSTSTGGYEQYF.